This T cell receptor (beta chain) was recovered during a study of PD-1 blockade in classical Hodgkin lymphoma. V was trimmed by 2 bases and J by 5 bases, leaving 15 bases between them. Germline loops: CDR1 MDHEN, CDR2 SYDVKM. The CDR3 is made up of 15 amino acids. Study observations and caveats: Diversity in CD4+ TCRs, unlike that measured in CD8+ TCRs, had risen significantly by C4D1. Nivolumab initiation under 1 year post-ASCT meant exclusion.

Stated time point: cycle 4 day 1 (C4D1), after 5 to 7 weeks of nivolumab. Each patient experienced a relapse that followed autologous stem cell transplantation, and brentuximab vedotin exposure varied. Isolation of CD4+ T cells from thawed PBMCs was performed by magnetic negative selection. Here immunoSEQ multiplex PCR was the method, and the copy in TCRdb shows in-frame clones only, minus some. This table holds tens of thousands of clones, around 74% found once. Of note for this clone: Its antigen remains unknown.

This clonotype was obtained from a human donor with classical Hodgkin lymphoma. The sample here was CD4+ T cells from blood, taken before the fourth cycle of nivolumab. This chain joins TRBV28 and TRBJ2-5; D might be TRBD1 (5 bases). CDR3 protein: CASSLAGLGLETQYF. The DNA for the CDR3 is TGTGCCAGCAGTTTAGCTGGTCTGGGGCTGGAGACCCAGTACTTC.